These 8 T cell receptor beta chains were all obtained from the same sample, sequenced in a study of shared T cell receptors in the human thymus. Assay used: immunoSEQ multiplex PCR; TCRdb lists only in-frame clones, some missing. The table records about 660,000 clones, 80% to 90% of them present only once. These data are also associated with another study on human thymus T cells.

Sequencing was carried out using thymocytes. The receptors come from a boy less than two years old with a congenital heart defect.

This chain uses TRBV7-8 with TRBJ2-3; TRBD2 matches at 7 bases. Germline V gives CDR1 SGHVS, CDR2 FQNEAQ. The V and J ends lost 5 bases and 6 bases, in that order; junction bases with no gene match: 11. This CDR3 has 15 residues. The CDR3 DNA reads as TGTGCCAGCAGCCATTTAACGGGGGGTTATGATACGCAGTATTTT. This sequence encodes CASSHLTGGYDTQYF.

Concerning this clone: Relative to the germline gene, one junction end is altered; a read error may explain this. The chain has TRBV7-7 and TRBJ1-1, with D possibly TRBD1 on 5 matching bases. Looked up from germline, CDR1 is SSHAT and CDR2 is FNYEAQ (reference sequence). CDR3 length: 13 residues. CDR3 protein: CASSHRMNTEAFF. CDR3 nucleotide sequence: TGTGCTAGCAGCCACAGGATGAACACTGAAGCTTTCTTT.

The V call is TRBV4-3, the J call TRBJ1-2; maybe TRBD1 (5 bases). The ends were cut back, 1 base at V and 3 bases at J, with 12 bases in the middle. The germline V gene has CDR1 LGHNA and CDR2 YSLEER. The CDR3 runs to 15 residues. CDR3 amino acids: CASSQGLGRDYGYTF. The CDR3 DNA follows: TGCGCCAGCAGCCAAGGGCTGGGCAGGGACTATGGCTACACCTTC.

There are a few counts of this clone. The rearrangement links TRBV29-1 to TRBJ2-1; 9 bases map to TRBD2. The CDR3 length is 15 residues. V gave up 2 bases and J gave up 4 bases; unmatched junction bases: 6. Germline V gene data show CDR1 as SQVTM and CDR2 as ANQGSEA. CDR3 residues: CSVETGTSHYNEQFF. The CDR3 DNA reads TGCAGCGTTGAAACAGGGACTAGCCATTACAATGAGCAGTTCTTC.

The CDR3 spells CASSPGQGLNEQYF. In DNA form, the CDR3 reads TGTGCCAGCTCACCAGGCCAGGGCCTCAACGAGCAGTACTTC. The J gene is TRBJ2-7, the V gene TRBV18, with D possibly being TRBD1 (5 bases). Germline V lookup: CDR1 KGHSH, CDR2 LQKENI. V dropped 2 bases and J dropped 5 bases, with 13 bases sitting between them. The CDR3 covers 14 residues.

The chain is built from TRBV27 and TRBJ1-6, with 7 bases fitting TRBD1. V dropped 6 bases and J dropped 8; count of bases not matched to a gene: 7. The CDR3 has 14 residues. Per germline, CDR1 MNHEY and CDR2 SMNVEV (reference sequence). In nucleotides, the CDR3 is TGTGCCAGCAGGACCGGACAGGATGATTCACCCCTCCACTTT. Its protein is CASRTGQDDSPLHF.

V and J are TRBV6-6 and TRBJ2-1; perhaps TRBD1 as D (5 bases). This CDR3 region has 13 residues. Trimming took off 5 bases at V and 4 bases at J, with 9 bases between the two ends. Germline values: CDR1 MNHNY, CDR2 SVGAGI (reference sequence). The CDR3 loop is CASSETEYNEQFF. In DNA form, the CDR3 reads TGTGCCAGCAGTGAGACAGAGTACAATGAGCAGTTCTTC.

This rearrangement joins TRBV23-1 to TRBJ2-5; D is possibly TRBD1 (5 bases). TRBV23-1 has ORF status, its function being uncertain. The CDR3 spans 15 residues. V lost 0 bases, J lost 2 bases, and 10 bases lay in between. CDR3 protein: CASSQSGVKQETQYF. The CDR3 DNA is TGCGCCAGCAGTCAATCAGGGGTTAAGCAAGAGACCCAGTACTTC.